The 13 T cell receptor beta chains given below trace back to one sample, sequenced in a study of blood T cells in healthy people across ages. It was with a sample-barcoded 5' primer and a J-beta primer mix that a second PCR of about 6 to 12 cycles was run. TCRdb re-analysed the 5' RACE reads in MiXCR, keeping a single row per CDR3 protein. The sample lists roughly 1,500,000 distinct CDR3 sequences, approximately 40% seen once, with 7.9% in the top ten. Source material: blood. The receptors were gathered from a woman aged 18-35 years in good health.

In this sample, this clonotype turned up a few times. The gene calls are TRBV12-3 or TRBV12-4 and TRBJ2-6; 7 nucleotides agree with TRBD1. The CDR3 sequence is 17 residues long. Losses at the gene ends were 1 base for V and 1 base for J; bases not matched to a gene: 4. The CDR3 nucleotides are TGTGCCAGCAGTTTAGGGGACAGAAAATCTGGGGCCAACGTCCTGACTTTC. Protein sequence: CASSLGDRKSGANVLTF.

This clonotype appeared a few times. The chain is built from TRBV2 and TRBJ2-7, with 9 bases that match TRBD1. CDR3 length equals 12 residues. V lost 5 bases to trimming and J lost 11 bases; unmatched junction nucleotides: 7. The germline gives CDR1 SNHLY, CDR2 FYNNEI. Here the CDR3 DNA reads TGTGCCAGCAGTTCCAACCGGGACAGGGAGTACTTC. Protein product: CASSSNRDREYF.

J is TRBJ1-4 and V is TRBV20-1; 7 nucleotides agree with TRBD1. This CDR3 spans 14 amino acids. Germline CDR1 reads DFQATT; CDR2 reads SNEGSKA (reference sequence). The V and J ends lost 4 bases and 7 bases, in that order; junction bases with no gene match: 9. The CDR3 is CSANQGQNLEKLFF. The CDR3 region has the DNA TGCAGTGCTAACCAGGGACAGAACCTTGAAAAACTGTTTTTT.

This clonotype has only a few counts. V usage is TRBV27 and J usage is TRBJ2-1; 11 bases align to TRBD2. CDR3 length: 15 residues. Per germline, CDR1 MNHEY and CDR2 SMNVEV (reference sequence). The V segment lost 4 bases and the J segment 7 bases; nucleotides outside the gene matches: 6. CDR3 coding DNA: TGTGCCAGCAGTTCACTAGCGGGAGCCGGAAATGAGCAGTTCTTC. Translation gives CASSSLAGAGNEQFF.

The genes are TRBV20-1 and TRBJ1-5; TRBD1 is a possible D gene (6 bases). CDR3 length: 14 amino acids. The germline CDR1 and CDR2 sequences are DFQATT and SNEGSKA (reference sequence). The germline V and J ends were trimmed by 6 bases and 2 bases, with 14 bases remaining between them. For the CDR3, the DNA is TGCAGTGCCAAAGGGGGGGAGGGCAATCAGCCCCAGCATTTT. It is translated as CSAKGGEGNQPQHF.

In regard to this clonotype: A read error is possible here, since a much larger clone lies one base away. The rearrangement uses TRBV4-1 and TRBJ1-5; D not resolved. The ends were cut back, 1 base at V and 7 bases at J, with 11 bases in the middle. The CDR3 loop spans 14 amino acids. The V gene's germline CDR1 is MGHRA and CDR2 YSYEKL. CDR3 bases: TGCGCCAGCAGCCAAGTGATAGAAAGACAGCCCCAGCATTTT. Translating it yields CASSQVIERQPQHF.

This rearrangement joins TRBV5-1 to TRBJ2-5; D gene ambiguous. The CDR3 consists of 16 residues. Germline V gene sequence: CDR1 SGHRS, CDR2 YFSETQ. V was cut by 1 base and J by 1 base, with 14 bases left in between. This CDR3 is CASSLNSGPPQETQYF. The CDR3 coding sequence is TGCGCCAGCAGCTTGAACTCCGGGCCCCCCCAAGAGACCCAGTACTTC. Using reference TRBV5-1 and TRBJ2-5 for the parts outside the CDR3, the full variable domain is KAGVTQTPRYLIKTRGQQVTLSCSPISGHRSVSWYQQTPGQGLQFLFEYFSETQRNKGNFPGRFSGRQFSNSRSEMNVSTLELGDSALYLCASSLNSGPPQETQYFGPGTRLLVL.

The V gene is TRBV7-8, the J gene TRBJ2-1; TRBD1 aligns across 11 bases. CDR1 is SGHVS, CDR2 FQNEAQ, per germline. The CDR3 runs to 16 residues. The V and J ends lost 1 base and 8 bases, in that order; junction bases with no gene match: 7. The CDR3 reads CASSLGWTGGWDEQFF. The CDR3 DNA follows: TGTGCCAGCAGCTTAGGTTGGACAGGGGGCTGGGATGAGCAGTTCTTC.

This clonotype has just a few counts. The J gene is TRBJ2-7, the V gene TRBV6-5; 7 bases agree with TRBD1. This CDR3 has 14 amino acids. Germline trimming cut 5 bases from V and 1 base from J; bases unmatched to any gene: 5. The V gene's germline CDR1 is MNHEY and CDR2 SVGAGI. CDR3 nucleotide sequence: TGTGCCAGCAGTATCGACAGGGAATCCTACGAGCAGTACTTC. This translates into CASSIDRESYEQYF.

CDR3: CASSLLAGGVGGDTQYF. CDR3 sequence (DNA): TGTGCCAGCAGCCTACTAGCGGGGGGTGTGGGAGGAGATACGCAGTATTTT. The rearrangement links TRBV2 to TRBJ2-3; 12 bases line up with TRBD2. CDR3 length: 17 residues. CDR1 and CDR2 from the germline V gene are SNHLY and FYNNEI. Germline trimming cut 6 bases from V and 5 bases from J; bases unmatched to any gene: 12.

In DNA form, the CDR3 reads TGTGCCAGCTCACCTCCCAGAGTCCTGGGCACTGAAGCTTTCTTT. Amino acid sequence: CASSPPRVLGTEAFF. This chain connects TRBV18 to TRBJ1-1, with unresolved D. The ends were cut back, 3 bases at V and 4 bases at J, with 15 bases in the middle. The length of the CDR3 is 15 residues. CDR1 is KGHSH and CDR2 is LQKENI in the germline V gene.

The count of this clonotype is one. One end of the junction is discordant with germline, which a read error may explain. V is TRBV7-2 and J is TRBJ2-3; 8 bases are shared with TRBD2. Looked up from germline, CDR1 is SGHTA and CDR2 is FQGNSA. This CDR3 region has 19 residues. The CDR3 protein is CASSLRANIGGGTTDMQYF. In nucleotides, the CDR3 is TGTGCCAGCAGTCTAAGGGCCAATATAGGCGGGGGGACCACAGATATGCAGTATTTT.

The table lists this clonotype with a count of one. This chain links TRBV7-9 with TRBJ2-5, with D tentatively TRBD1 (5 bases). The CDR3 totals 15 residues. V was shortened by 4 bases and J by 5 bases, with 17 bases between the two germline ends. The V gene's germline CDR1 is SEHNR and CDR2 FQNEAQ (reference sequence). CDR3 protein: CASSSPDTAEETQYF. The DNA for the CDR3 is TGTGCCAGCAGCTCGCCGGACACGGCAGAGGAGACCCAGTACTTC.